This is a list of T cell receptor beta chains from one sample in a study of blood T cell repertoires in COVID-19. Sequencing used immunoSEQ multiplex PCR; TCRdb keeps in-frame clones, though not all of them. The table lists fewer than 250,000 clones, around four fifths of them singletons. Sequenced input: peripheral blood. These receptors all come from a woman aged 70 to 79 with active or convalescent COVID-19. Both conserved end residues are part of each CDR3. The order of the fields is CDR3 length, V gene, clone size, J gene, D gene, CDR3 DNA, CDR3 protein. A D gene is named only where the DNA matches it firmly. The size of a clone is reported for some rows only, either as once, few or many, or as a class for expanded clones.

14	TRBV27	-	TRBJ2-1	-	TGTGCCAGCAGTTCCTATCCCACTAGCAATAAGCAGTTCTTC	CASSSYPTSNKQFF
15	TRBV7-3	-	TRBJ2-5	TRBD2	TGTGCCAGCAGCTTAGGCGGACTAGCCCAAGAGACCCAGTACTTC	CASSLGGLAQETQYF
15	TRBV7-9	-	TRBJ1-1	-	TGTGCCAGCAGCTCGAGTACAGGGAAAAGTGGTGAAGCTTTCTTT	CASSSSTGKSGEAFF
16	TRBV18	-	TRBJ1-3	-	TGTGCCAGCTCACCACGACCCGACAGCTCTGGAAACACCATATATTTT	CASSPRPDSSGNTIYF
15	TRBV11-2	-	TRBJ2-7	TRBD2	TGTGCCAGCAGCCCACTAGCGGGAGGCTCCTACGAGCAGTACTTC	CASSPLAGGSYEQYF
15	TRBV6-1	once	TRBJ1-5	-	TGTGCCAGCAGTGAAGCATGGGGCCAGCACCGGCCCCAGCATTTT	CASSEAWGQHRPQHF
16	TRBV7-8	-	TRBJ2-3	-	TGTGCCAGCAGCTTAGGGGCGGGAACTAGCACAGATACGCAGTATTTT	CASSLGAGTSTDTQYF
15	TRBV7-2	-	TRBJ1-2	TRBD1	TGTGCCAGCAGCCCCCCGAGGGGGCGACTGGATGGCTACACCTTC	CASSPPRGRLDGYTF
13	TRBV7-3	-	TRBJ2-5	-	TGTGCCAGCAGCTTACGATACGGGGAGACCCAGTACTTC	CASSLRYGETQYF
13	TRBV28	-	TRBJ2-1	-	TGTGCCAGCAGGGACAGCGTTGGGAATGAGCAGTTCTTC	CASRDSVGNEQFF
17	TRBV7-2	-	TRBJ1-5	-	TGTGCCAGCAGCTCCTATGCTAAGGGACTTGGCAATCAGCCCCAGCATTTT	CASSSYAKGLGNQPQHF
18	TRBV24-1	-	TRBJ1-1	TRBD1	TGTGCCACCAGTGATTTTGGAAGGACAGGGGAAGAAGCAACTGAAGCTTTCTTT	CATSDFGRTGEEATEAFF
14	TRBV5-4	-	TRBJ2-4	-	TGTGCCAGCAGCTTGCCGGGGGAAAAAAACATTCAGTACTTC	CASSLPGEKNIQYF
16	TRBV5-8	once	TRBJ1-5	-	TGTGCCAGCAGCTTGGGGAATGGGGCAGGTAATCAGCCCCAGCATTTT	CASSLGNGAGNQPQHF
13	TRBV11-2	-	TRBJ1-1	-	TGTGCCAGCAGCTTAGAACGGTACACTGAAGCTTTCTTT	CASSLERYTEAFF
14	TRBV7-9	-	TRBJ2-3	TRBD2	TGTGCCATCCGACTAGCGGGAGCGTTAGATACGCAGTATTTT	CAIRLAGALDTQYF
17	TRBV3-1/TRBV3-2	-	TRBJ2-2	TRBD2	TGTGCCAGCAGCCAAGCTCTAGCGGCGACGAACACCGGGGAGCTGTTTTTT	CASSQALAATNTGELFF
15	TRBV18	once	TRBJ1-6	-	TGTGCCAGCCGCCTTCCCTCTATATATAATTCACCCCTCCACTTT	CASRLPSIYNSPLHF
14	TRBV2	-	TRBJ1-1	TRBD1	TGTGCCAGCAGACCGGGACAGGGTATACCTGAAGCTTTCTTT	CASRPGQGIPEAFF
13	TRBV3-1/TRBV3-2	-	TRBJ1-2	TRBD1	TGTGCCAGCAGCCAAGGAGGGGGCAGGGGCTACACCTTC	CASSQGGGRGYTF
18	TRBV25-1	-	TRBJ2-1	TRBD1	TGTGCCAGCAGTGAATTTAAAGGTGGCGCAGGGGGCAGCTATGAGCAGTTCTTC	CASSEFKGGAGGSYEQFF
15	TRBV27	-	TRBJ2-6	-	TGTGCCAGCACCACCCCGGGTTCTGGGGCCAACGTCCTGACTTTC	CASTTPGSGANVLTF
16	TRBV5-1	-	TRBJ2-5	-	TGCGCCAGCAGCAAAGTACTGGGGAGAGCCCAAGAGACCCAGTACTTC	CASSKVLGRAQETQYF
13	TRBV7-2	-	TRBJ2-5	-	TGTGCCAGCAGCTTATTAGCCCAAGAGACCCAGTACTTC	CASSLLAQETQYF
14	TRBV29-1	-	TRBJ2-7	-	TGCAGCGTTAAAGGGGACCCGGGGGCCTACGAGCAGTACTTC	CSVKGDPGAYEQYF
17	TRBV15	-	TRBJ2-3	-	TGTGCCACCAGCACGAAAACAGGTCTCGTCTACACAGATACGCAGTATTTT	CATSTKTGLVYTDTQYF
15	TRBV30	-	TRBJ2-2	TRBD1	TGTGCCTGGAGGTACAGGGGTTACTACACCGGGGAGCTGTTTTTT	CAWRYRGYYTGELFF
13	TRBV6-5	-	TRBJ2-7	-	TGTGCCAGCAGTCCTAGCGTAACCTACGAGCAGTACTTC	CASSPSVTYEQYF
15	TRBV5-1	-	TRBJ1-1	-	TGCGCCAGCAGCTCGATCGGGACACAGAACACTGAAGCTTTCTTT	CASSSIGTQNTEAFF
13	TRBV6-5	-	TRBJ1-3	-	TGTGCCAGCGCAGGGGCGACTGGAAACACCATATATTTT	CASAGATGNTIYF
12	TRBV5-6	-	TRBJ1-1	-	TGTGCCAGCAGCTCCCCGGGGGGAGAAGCTTTCTTT	CASSSPGGEAFF
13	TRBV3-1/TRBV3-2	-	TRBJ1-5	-	TGTGCCAGCAGCAAAGACGTCGTTCAGCCCCAGCATTTT	CASSKDVVQPQHF
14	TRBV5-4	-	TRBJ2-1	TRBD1	TGTGCCAGCAGCGGCGGACAGGGGGGAAATGAGCAGTTCTTC	CASSGGQGGNEQFF
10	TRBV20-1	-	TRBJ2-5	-	TGCAGTGCTAGTTCGGGAACCCAGTACTTC	CSASSGTQYF
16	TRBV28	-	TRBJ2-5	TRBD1	TGTGCCAGCAGTTTATTGGGGACAGGGATACAAGAGACCCAGTACTTC	CASSLLGTGIQETQYF
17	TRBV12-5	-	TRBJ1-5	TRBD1	TGTGCTAGTGGTTTGGTACTACTAGGGGGCGGGAATCAGCCCCAGCATTTT	CASGLVLLGGGNQPQHF
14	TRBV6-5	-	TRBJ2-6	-	TGTGCCAGCGTCCCTACGGCTGGGGCCAACGTCCTGACTTTC	CASVPTAGANVLTF
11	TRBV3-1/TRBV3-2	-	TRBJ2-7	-	TGTGCCAGCAGGGGGGCTCACGAGCAGTACTTC	CASRGAHEQYF
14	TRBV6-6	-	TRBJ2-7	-	TGTGCCAGCAGTTGGAGGGGTACGATGGTGGAGCAGTACTTC	CASSWRGTMVEQYF
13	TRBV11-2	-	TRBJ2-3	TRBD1	TGTGCCAGCAGCCCGGGACAGCTGGTTTCGCAGTATTTT	CASSPGQLVSQYF
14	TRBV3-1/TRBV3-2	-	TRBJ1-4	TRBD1	TGTGCCAGCAGCTCACAGGGGGCGGGAGAAAAACTGTTTTTT	CASSSQGAGEKLFF
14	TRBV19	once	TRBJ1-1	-	TGTGCCAGTAGTATTGTAAGCATGAACACTGAAGCTTTCTTT	CASSIVSMNTEAFF